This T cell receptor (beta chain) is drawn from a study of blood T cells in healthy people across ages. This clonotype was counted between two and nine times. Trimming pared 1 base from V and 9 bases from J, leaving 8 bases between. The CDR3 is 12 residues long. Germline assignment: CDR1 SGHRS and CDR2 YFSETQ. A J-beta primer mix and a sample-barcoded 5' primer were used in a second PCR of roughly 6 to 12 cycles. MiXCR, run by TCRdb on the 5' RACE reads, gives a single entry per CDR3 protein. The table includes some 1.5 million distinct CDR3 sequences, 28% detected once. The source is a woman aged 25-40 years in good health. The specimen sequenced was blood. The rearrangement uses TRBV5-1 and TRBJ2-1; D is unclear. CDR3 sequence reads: CASSLNRPEQFF. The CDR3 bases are TGCGCCAGCAGCTTGAACCGACCTGAGCAGTTCTTC.